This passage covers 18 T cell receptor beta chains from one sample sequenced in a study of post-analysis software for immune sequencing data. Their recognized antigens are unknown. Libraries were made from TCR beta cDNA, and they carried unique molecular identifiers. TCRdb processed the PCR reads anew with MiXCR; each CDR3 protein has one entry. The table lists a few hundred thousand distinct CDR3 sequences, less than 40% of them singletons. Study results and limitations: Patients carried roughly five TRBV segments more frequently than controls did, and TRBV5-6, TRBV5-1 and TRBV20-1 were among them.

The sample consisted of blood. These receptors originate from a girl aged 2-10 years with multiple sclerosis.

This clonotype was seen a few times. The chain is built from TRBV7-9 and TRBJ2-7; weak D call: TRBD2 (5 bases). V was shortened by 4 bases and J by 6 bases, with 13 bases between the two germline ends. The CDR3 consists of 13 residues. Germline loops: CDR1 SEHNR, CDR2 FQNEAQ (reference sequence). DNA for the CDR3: TGTGCCAGCAGCTCCGGACTTCTTAGCGAGCAGTACTTC. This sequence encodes CASSSGLLSEQYF. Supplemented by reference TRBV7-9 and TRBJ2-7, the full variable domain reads DTGVSQNPRHKITKRGQNVTFRCDPISEHNRLYWYRQTLGQGPEFLTYFQNEAQLEKSRLLSDRFSAERPKGSFSTLEIQRTEQGDSAMYLCASSSGLLSEQYFGPGTRLTVT.

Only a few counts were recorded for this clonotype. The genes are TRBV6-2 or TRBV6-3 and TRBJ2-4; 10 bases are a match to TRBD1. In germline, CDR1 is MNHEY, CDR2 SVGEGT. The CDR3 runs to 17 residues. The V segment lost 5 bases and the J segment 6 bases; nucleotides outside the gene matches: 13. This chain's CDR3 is CASSLLPDRGYRNIQYF. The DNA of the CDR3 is TGTGCCAGCAGTCTCCTCCCGGACAGGGGGTATAGAAACATTCAGTACTTC.

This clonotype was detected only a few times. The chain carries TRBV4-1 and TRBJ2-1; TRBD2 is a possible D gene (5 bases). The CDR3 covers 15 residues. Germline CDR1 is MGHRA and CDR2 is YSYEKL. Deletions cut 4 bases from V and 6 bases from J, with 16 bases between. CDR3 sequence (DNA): TGCGCCAGCAGCCCGGGGATAGCGACGGGCAATGAGCAGTTCTTC. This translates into CASSPGIATGNEQFF.

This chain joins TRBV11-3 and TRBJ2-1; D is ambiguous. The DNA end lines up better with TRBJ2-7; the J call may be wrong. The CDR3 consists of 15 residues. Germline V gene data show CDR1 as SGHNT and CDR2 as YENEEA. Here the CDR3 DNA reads TGTGCCAGCAGCTTAGATCTGGGCTCCTACAATGAGCAGTACTTC. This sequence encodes CASSLDLGSYNEQYF.

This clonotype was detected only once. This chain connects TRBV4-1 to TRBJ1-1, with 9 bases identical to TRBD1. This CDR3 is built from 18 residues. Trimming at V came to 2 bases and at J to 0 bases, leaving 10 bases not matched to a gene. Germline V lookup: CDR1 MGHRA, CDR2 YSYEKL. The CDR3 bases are TGCGCCAGCAGCCAAACCCCGACAGGGGGATTCATGAACACTGAAGCTTTCTTT. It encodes CASSQTPTGGFMNTEAFF.

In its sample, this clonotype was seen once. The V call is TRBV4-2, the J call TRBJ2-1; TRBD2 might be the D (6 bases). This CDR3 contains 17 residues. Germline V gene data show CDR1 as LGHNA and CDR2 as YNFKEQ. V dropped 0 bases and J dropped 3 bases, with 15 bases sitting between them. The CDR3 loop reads CASSQDKFGLNYNEQFF. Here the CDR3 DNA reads TGTGCCAGCAGCCAAGATAAGTTCGGACTAAACTACAATGAGCAGTTCTTC.

The CDR3 DNA reads TGTGCCATCAGCCGGGGGGCTATGAACACTGAAGCTTTCTTT. Translation: CAISRGAMNTEAFF. The chain carries TRBV10-3 and TRBJ1-1, with a possible D match to TRBD1 (6 bases). The ends were cut back, 6 bases at V and 0 bases at J, with 11 bases in the middle. Germline CDR1 and CDR2: ENHRY and SYGVKD. CDR3 size: 14 residues.

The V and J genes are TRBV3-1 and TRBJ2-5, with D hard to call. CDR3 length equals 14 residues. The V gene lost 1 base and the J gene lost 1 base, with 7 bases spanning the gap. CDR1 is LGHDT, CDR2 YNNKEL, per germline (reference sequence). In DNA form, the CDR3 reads TGTGCCAGCAGCCAAGGACGGTCCCAAGAGACCCAGTACTTC. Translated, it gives CASSQGRSQETQYF.

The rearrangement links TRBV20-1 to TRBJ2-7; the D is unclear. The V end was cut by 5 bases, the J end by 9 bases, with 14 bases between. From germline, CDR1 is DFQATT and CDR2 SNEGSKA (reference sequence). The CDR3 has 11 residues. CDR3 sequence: CSALAYTGQYF. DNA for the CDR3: TGCAGTGCTCTCGCCTATACGGGGCAGTACTTC.

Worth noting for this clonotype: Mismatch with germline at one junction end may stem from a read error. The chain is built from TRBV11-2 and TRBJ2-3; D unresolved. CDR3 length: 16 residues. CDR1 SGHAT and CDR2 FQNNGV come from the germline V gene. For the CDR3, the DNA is TGTGCCCGCAGCTTAGGGTCCGGCTCCCGCACAGATACGCAGTATTTT. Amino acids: CARSLGSGSRTDTQYF.

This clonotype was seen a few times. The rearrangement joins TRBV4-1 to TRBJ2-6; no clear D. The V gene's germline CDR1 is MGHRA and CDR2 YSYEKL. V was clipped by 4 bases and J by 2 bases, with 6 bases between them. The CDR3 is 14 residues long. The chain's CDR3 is CASSRNAGANVLTF. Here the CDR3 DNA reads TGCGCCAGCAGCCGGAACGCTGGGGCCAACGTCCTGACTTTC.

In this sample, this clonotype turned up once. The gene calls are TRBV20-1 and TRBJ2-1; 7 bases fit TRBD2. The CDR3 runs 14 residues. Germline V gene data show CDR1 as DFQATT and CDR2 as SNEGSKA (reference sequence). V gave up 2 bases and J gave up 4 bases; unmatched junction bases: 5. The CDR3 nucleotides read TGCAGTGCTAGATGGCGGGGGTTTTACAATGAGCAGTTCTTC. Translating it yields CSARWRGFYNEQFF.

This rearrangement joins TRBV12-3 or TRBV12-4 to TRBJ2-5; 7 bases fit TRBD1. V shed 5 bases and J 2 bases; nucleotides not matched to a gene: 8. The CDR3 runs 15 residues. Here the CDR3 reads CASSKETGWQETQYF. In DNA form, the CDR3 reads TGTGCCAGCAGTAAGGAGACAGGGTGGCAAGAGACCCAGTACTTC.

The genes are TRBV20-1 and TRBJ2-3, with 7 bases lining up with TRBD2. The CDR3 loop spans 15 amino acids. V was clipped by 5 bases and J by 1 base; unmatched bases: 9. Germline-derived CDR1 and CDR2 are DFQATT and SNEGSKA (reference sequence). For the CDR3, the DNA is TGCAGTGCTGGTCCCTTTCGGGAGGGCACAGATACGCAGTATTTT. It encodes CSAGPFREGTDTQYF.

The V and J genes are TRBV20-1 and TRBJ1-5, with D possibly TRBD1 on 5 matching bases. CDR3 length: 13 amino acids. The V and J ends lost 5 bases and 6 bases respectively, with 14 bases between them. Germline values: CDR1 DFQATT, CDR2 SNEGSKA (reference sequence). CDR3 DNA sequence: TGCAGTGCTTTTATAGACAGTACTCAGCCCCAGCATTTT. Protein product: CSAFIDSTQPQHF.

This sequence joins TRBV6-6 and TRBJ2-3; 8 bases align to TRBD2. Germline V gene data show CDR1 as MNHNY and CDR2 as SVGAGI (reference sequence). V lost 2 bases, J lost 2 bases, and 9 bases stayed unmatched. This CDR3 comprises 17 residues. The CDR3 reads CASSYLGAGGPTDTQYF. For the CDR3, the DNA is TGTGCCAGCAGTTACCTTGGCGCGGGGGGACCCACAGATACGCAGTATTTT.

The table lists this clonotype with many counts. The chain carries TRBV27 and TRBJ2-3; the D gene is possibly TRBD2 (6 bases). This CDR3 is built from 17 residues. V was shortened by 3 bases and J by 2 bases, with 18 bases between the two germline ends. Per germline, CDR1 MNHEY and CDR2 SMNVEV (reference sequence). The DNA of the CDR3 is TGTGCCAGCAGTTTGGTGGGAGGTACCCAGCCCACAGATACGCAGTATTTT. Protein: CASSLVGGTQPTDTQYF.

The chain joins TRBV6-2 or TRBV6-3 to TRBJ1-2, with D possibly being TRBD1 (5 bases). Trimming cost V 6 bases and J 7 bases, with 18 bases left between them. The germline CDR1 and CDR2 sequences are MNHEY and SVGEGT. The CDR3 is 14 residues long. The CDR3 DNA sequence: TGTGCCAGCAGGAAAGGGGTTCTGTCTACTGGCTACACCTTC. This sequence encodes CASRKGVLSTGYTF.